A single sample gave rise to the 27 T cell receptor beta chains below, sequenced in a study of blood T cell repertoires in COVID-19. Repertoires were generated with immunoSEQ multiplex PCR, while TCRdb's copy carries only in-frame clones and drops some. The table includes about 53,000 clones, around 86% detected once. The sequencing input was peripheral blood. Source of these receptors: an elderly woman with COVID-19, enrolled during active disease.

This clone was seen more than once but under ten times. This chain joins TRBV2 and TRBJ1-6, with D unresolved. CDR1 and CDR2 (germline): SNHLY, FYNNEI. Trimming took 4 bases from V and 4 from J, leaving 5 bases between them. The CDR3 is made up of 13 amino acids. The CDR3 coding sequence is TGTGCCAGCAGTGCGGAGTATAATTCACCCCTCCACTTT. As protein: CASSAEYNSPLHF.

The chain combines TRBV6-5 with TRBJ2-7; D is unresolved. The CDR3 runs to 14 residues. Trimming cost V 0 bases and J 1 base, with 7 bases left between them. CDR1 MNHEY and CDR2 SVGAGI come from the germline V gene. CDR3 sequence (DNA): TGTGCCAGCAGTTACTCGAAGCTATCCTACGAGCAGTACTTC. Translating it yields CASSYSKLSYEQYF.

This chain connects TRBV6-6 to TRBJ2-2, with D tentatively TRBD1 (5 bases). The V gene lost 4 bases and the J gene lost 5 bases, with 11 bases spanning the gap. CDR1 and CDR2 from the germline V gene are MNHNY and SVGAGI (reference sequence). The CDR3 contains 14 residues. The CDR3 loop is CASSSWKGTGELFF. The CDR3 DNA follows: TGTGCCAGCAGTTCATGGAAGGGGACCGGGGAGCTGTTTTTT.

The rearrangement uses TRBV4-1 and TRBJ2-5; the match to TRBD2 covers 7 bases. There are 16 residues in the CDR3. V lost 5 bases, J lost 4 bases, and 13 bases stayed unmatched. CDR1 is MGHRA and CDR2 is YSYEKL in the germline V gene. CDR3 DNA: TGCGCCAGCAGCGAAGCGGGGCGGGAGATCCGAGAGACCCAGTACTTC. It codes for CASSEAGREIRETQYF.

V is TRBV19 and J is TRBJ2-1; the match to TRBD1 covers 9 bases. This CDR3 is built from 17 residues. Germline CDR1 reads LNHDA; CDR2 reads SQIVND (reference sequence). V was clipped by 4 bases and J by 0 bases; unmatched bases: 7. Here the CDR3 reads CASSTEGQGDSYNEQFF. In DNA, the CDR3 is TGTGCCAGTAGTACGGAGGGACAGGGCGACTCCTACAATGAGCAGTTCTTC.

V is TRBV24-1 and J is TRBJ2-4; 7 positions agree with TRBD1. V shed 5 bases, J shed 1 base, and the junction held 1 base outside the gene matches. Germline CDR1 reads KGHDR; CDR2 reads SFDVKD. This CDR3 is 14 amino acids long. CDR3 residues: CATSAGQAKNIQYF. In DNA, the CDR3 is TGTGCCACCAGTGCGGGACAGGCCAAAAACATTCAGTACTTC.

The chain is built from TRBV4-2 and TRBJ2-7, with 7 bases lining up with TRBD1. This CDR3 spans 15 amino acids. Trimming at V came to 0 bases and at J to 3 bases, leaving 5 bases not matched to a gene. Germline values: CDR1 LGHNA, CDR2 YNFKEQ. The CDR3 here is CASSQDWDRRYEQYF. As DNA, the CDR3 is TGTGCCAGCAGCCAAGATTGGGACAGACGCTACGAGCAGTACTTC.

The rearrangement links TRBV5-6 to TRBJ2-1, with 13 bases that match TRBD2. Trimming removed 4 bases from V and 10 bases from J; junction bases left unmatched: 8. This CDR3 contains 15 residues. Looked up from germline, CDR1 is SGHDT and CDR2 is YYEEEE. DNA for the CDR3: TGTGCCAGCAGCCCCAGCCCGACTAGCGGGAGGGAGCAGTTCTTC. This encodes CASSPSPTSGREQFF. The variable domain in full, with the rest retrieved from reference TRBV5-6 and TRBJ2-1, is DAGVTQSPTHLIKTRGQQVTLRCSPKSGHDTVSWYQQALGQGPQFIFQYYEEEERQRGNFPDRFSGHQFPNYSSELNVNALLLGDSALYLCASSPSPTSGREQFFGPGTRLTVL.

This clone was found once. The chain joins TRBV10-3 to TRBJ2-1, with 9 bases that match TRBD1. V lost 2 bases to trimming and J lost 6 bases; unmatched junction nucleotides: 8. The V gene's germline CDR1 is ENHRY and CDR2 SYGVKD. The length of the CDR3 is 16 residues. For the CDR3, the DNA is TGTGCCATCAGTGAGGCTGCCGGGACAGGGTTCAATGAGCAGTTCTTC. Protein product: CAISEAAGTGFNEQFF.

This sequence joins TRBV6-1 and TRBJ1-5, with a weak D call TRBD1 (5 bases). This CDR3 is built from 16 residues. V was cut by 4 bases and J by 0 bases, with 13 bases left in between. Germline loops: CDR1 MNHNS, CDR2 SASEGT. The CDR3 DNA reads TGTGCCAGCAGTGCGGCAGGACACCTTAGCAATCAGCCCCAGCATTTT. Residues: CASSAAGHLSNQPQHF.

The chain joins TRBV30 to TRBJ2-1; TRBD2 aligns across 9 bases. The CDR3 length is 20 residues. Germline V gene data show CDR1 as GTSNPN and CDR2 as SVGIG (reference sequence). Trimming removed 2 bases from V and 0 bases from J; junction bases left unmatched: 17. Here the CDR3 DNA reads TGTGCCTGGAGTATTTTTCCGTGGGCTAGCGGGGTCAGCTCCTACAATGAGCAGTTCTTC. It yields the protein CAWSIFPWASGVSSYNEQFF. Full variable domain (missing parts from reference TRBV30 and TRBJ2-1): SQTIHQWPATLVQPVGSPLSLECTVEGTSNPNLYWYRQAAGRGLQLLFYSVGIGQISSEVPQNLSASRPQDRQFILSSKKLLLSDSGFYLCAWSIFPWASGVSSYNEQFFGPGTRLTVL.

This clone appeared a single time. This chain connects TRBV5-1 to TRBJ2-1; 7 bases line up with TRBD2. J was trimmed by 7 bases and V by 4 bases; bases with no gene match: 17. Germline V gene lookup returns CDR1 SGHRS and CDR2 YFSETQ. The CDR3 is 17 residues long. The CDR3 region is CASSNRQGEGVLNEQFF. As DNA, the CDR3 is TGCGCCAGCAGCAATAGACAAGGGGAGGGAGTGCTGAATGAGCAGTTCTTC.

Only one count was recorded for this clone. This chain links TRBV12-3 or TRBV12-4 with TRBJ1-4, with 9 bases aligning to TRBD1. The CDR3 length is 12 residues. Trimming at V came to 8 bases and at J to 8 bases, leaving 3 bases not matched to a gene. CDR3 nucleotides: TGTGCCAGCGGGACAGGGTCGGAAAAACTGTTTTTT. Its translation: CASGTGSEKLFF.

This clone was detected only once. This chain joins TRBV9 and TRBJ1-1; D unclear. The CDR3 loop spans 14 amino acids. Germline V gene sequence: CDR1 SGDLS, CDR2 YYNGEE. V dropped 3 bases and J dropped 0 bases, with 9 bases sitting between them. The CDR3 bases are TGTGCCAGCAGCGGCTCGGGAATGAACACTGAAGCTTTCTTT. It codes for CASSGSGMNTEAFF.

The chain uses TRBV6-4 and TRBJ2-5; 7 bases line up with TRBD2. After removal of 0 bases from V and 1 base from J, the junction contained 5 bases not matched to a gene. CDR1 MRHNA and CDR2 SNTAGT come from the germline V gene. The CDR3 covers 16 residues. The CDR3, as DNA: TGTGCCAGCAGTGACTCCCGAACGGGAGGCCAAGAGACCCAGTACTTC. Translating gives CASSDSRTGGQETQYF.

This chain connects TRBV18 to TRBJ2-7; TRBD1 aligns across 10 bases. V was pared by 6 bases and J by 6 bases, with 5 bases of the junction left unmatched. CDR1 is KGHSH and CDR2 is LQKENI in the germline V gene. The CDR3 covers 13 residues. CDR3 loop: CASSRQGAGEQYF. CDR3 nucleotides: TGTGCCAGCTCTCGACAGGGGGCTGGCGAGCAGTACTTC.

V gene TRBV2 combines with J gene TRBJ2-1; D might be TRBD1 (5 bases). This CDR3 contains 16 residues. Germline assignment: CDR1 SNHLY and CDR2 FYNNEI. Trimming shortened V by 6 bases and J by 3 bases, and 18 bases separated the two germline ends. The CDR3 spells CASRGRTTPLYNEQFF. The CDR3 bases are TGTGCCAGCAGAGGTAGGACAACTCCCCTCTACAATGAGCAGTTCTTC.

The rearrangement links TRBV3-1 (or the pseudogene TRBV3-2) to TRBJ2-1, with D possibly matching TRBD2 (6 bases). V shed 0 bases and J shed 0 bases, with 9 bases lying between them. CDR1 LGHDT and CDR2 YNNKEL come from the germline V gene (reference sequence). This CDR3 is 16 amino acids long. CDR3 sequence reads: CASSQDLASSYNEQFF. The DNA of the CDR3 is TGTGCCAGCAGCCAAGATCTAGCGAGCTCCTACAATGAGCAGTTCTTC.

V is TRBV12-3 or TRBV12-4 and J is TRBJ2-7; 8 bases agree with TRBD1. Losses at the gene ends were 5 bases for V and 2 bases for J; bases not matched to a gene: 2. This CDR3 has 13 amino acids. The CDR3 spells CASSGTGAYEQYF. The CDR3 coding sequence is TGTGCCAGCAGTGGGACAGGAGCCTACGAGCAGTACTTC.

This clone is a singleton in its sample. Written as DNA, the CDR3 is TGCGCCAGCAACTTTGGGGACAGGGAAAGGGAAGATACGCAGTATTTT. It is translated as CASNFGDREREDTQYF. The genes are TRBV5-1 and TRBJ2-3; 9 bases map to TRBD1. Per the germline V gene, CDR1 is SGHRS and CDR2 is YFSETQ. This CDR3 region has 16 residues. V lost 6 bases, J lost 5 bases, and 13 bases stayed unmatched.

The J gene is TRBJ1-6, the V gene TRBV7-8; TRBD1 agrees at 8 bases. Germline-derived CDR1 and CDR2 are SGHVS and FQNEAQ. The CDR3 contains 16 residues. V shed 2 bases and J 8 bases; nucleotides not matched to a gene: 8. CDR3 in DNA: TGTGCCAGCAGCTTATGGACCCCAGGGGGCCATTCACCCCTCCACTTT. This encodes CASSLWTPGGHSPLHF.

This clone appeared once. The rearrangement links TRBV27 to TRBJ2-1, with 10 positions matching TRBD2. V gave up 2 bases and J gave up 1 base; unmatched junction bases: 8. CDR1 and CDR2 (germline): MNHEY, SMNVEV (reference sequence). The CDR3 sequence is 18 residues long. The CDR3 DNA is TGTGCCAGCAGTTTAGGTCTAGCGGGAGTCGTATCCTACAATGAGCAGTTCTTC. Protein product: CASSLGLAGVVSYNEQFF.

The chain employs TRBV6-1 and TRBJ2-7, with D perhaps TRBD2 (5 bases). CDR3 length: 16 amino acids. Germline V CDR1 and CDR2: MNHNS, SASEGT. The V end was cut by 1 base, the J end by 3 bases, with 16 bases between. The CDR3 bases are TGTGCCAGCAGTGAAGTCGGAGACTACCCGATCTACGAGCAGTACTTC. It yields the protein CASSEVGDYPIYEQYF.

The chain uses TRBV27 and TRBJ2-5; 7 bases fit TRBD2. The CDR3 has 14 residues. V was clipped by 3 bases and J by 4 bases; unmatched bases: 5. CDR1 is MNHEY, CDR2 SMNVEV, per germline (reference sequence). The CDR3 DNA sequence: TGTGCCAGCAGTTTTTGGGGGAGGGGAGAGACCCAGTACTTC. It is translated as CASSFWGRGETQYF.

The chain uses TRBV3-1 (or the pseudogene TRBV3-2) and TRBJ2-1; D is undetermined. The V and J ends lost 5 bases and 5 bases respectively, with 22 bases between them. CDR1 is LGHDT, CDR2 YNNKEL, per germline (reference sequence). The CDR3 covers 17 residues. The CDR3 region is CASSNTRKQTSHNEQFF. Here the CDR3 DNA reads TGTGCCAGCAGCAACACGAGGAAGCAAACGTCCCACAATGAGCAGTTCTTC.

This clone occurred once. The rearrangement joins TRBV9 to TRBJ2-7, with unresolved D. V lost 0 bases to trimming and J lost 2 bases, with 9 bases between them. Germline V gene sequence: CDR1 SGDLS, CDR2 YYNGEE. The CDR3 contains 14 residues. This CDR3 is CASSVGHSTYEQYF. Here the CDR3 DNA reads TGTGCCAGCAGCGTAGGGCACAGTACCTACGAGCAGTACTTC.

V gene TRBV6-2 or TRBV6-3 combines with J gene TRBJ1-5, with no clear D. In germline, CDR1 is MNHEY, CDR2 SVGEGT. The CDR3 runs 16 residues. Trimming removed 3 bases at V and 2 bases at J, with 14 bases between. The CDR3 loop reads CASSYKPKAGNQPQHF. CDR3 DNA sequence: TGTGCCAGCAGTTATAAACCGAAAGCCGGCAATCAGCCCCAGCATTTT.